This T cell receptor (beta chain) was recovered during a study of blood T cell repertoires in COVID-19. Trimming took off 0 bases at V and 5 bases at J, with 7 bases between the two ends. This CDR3 comprises 13 residues. Germline V gene sequence: CDR1 SEHNR, CDR2 FQNEAQ (reference sequence). This clone was seen a few times. In the source study's methods: Amplified reference gene primers provided the basis for estimating nucleated cell counts. Repertoires were generated with immunoSEQ multiplex PCR, while TCRdb's copy carries only in-frame clones and drops some. The V and J calls and clone size were taken over from that table, and D and trimming were inferred from the DNA. This table has more than 200,000 clones, approximately 81% appearing once. While infection was still active, Seattle patients were enrolled and then followed longitudinally.

Sequencing used peripheral blood. The chain joins TRBV7-9 to TRBJ2-5; no reliable D call. This receptor was obtained from a woman older than 75 with COVID-19, enrolled during active disease. The CDR3 spells CASSLAGVETQYF. Here the CDR3 DNA reads TGTGCCAGCAGCTTAGCAGGAGTGGAGACCCAGTACTTC.